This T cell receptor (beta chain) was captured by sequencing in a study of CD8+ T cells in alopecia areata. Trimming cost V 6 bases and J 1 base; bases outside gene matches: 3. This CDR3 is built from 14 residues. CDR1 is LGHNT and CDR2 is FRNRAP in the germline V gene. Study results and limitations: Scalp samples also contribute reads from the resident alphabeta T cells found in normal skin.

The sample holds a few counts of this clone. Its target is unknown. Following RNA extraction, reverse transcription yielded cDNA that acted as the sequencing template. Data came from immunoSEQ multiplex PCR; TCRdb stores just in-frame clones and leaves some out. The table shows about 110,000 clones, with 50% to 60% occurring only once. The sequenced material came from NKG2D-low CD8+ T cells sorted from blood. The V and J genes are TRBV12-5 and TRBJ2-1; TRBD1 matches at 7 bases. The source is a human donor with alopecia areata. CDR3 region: CASGAGGSYNEQFF. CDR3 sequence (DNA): TGTGCTAGTGGAGCAGGGGGTTCCTACAATGAGCAGTTCTTC.